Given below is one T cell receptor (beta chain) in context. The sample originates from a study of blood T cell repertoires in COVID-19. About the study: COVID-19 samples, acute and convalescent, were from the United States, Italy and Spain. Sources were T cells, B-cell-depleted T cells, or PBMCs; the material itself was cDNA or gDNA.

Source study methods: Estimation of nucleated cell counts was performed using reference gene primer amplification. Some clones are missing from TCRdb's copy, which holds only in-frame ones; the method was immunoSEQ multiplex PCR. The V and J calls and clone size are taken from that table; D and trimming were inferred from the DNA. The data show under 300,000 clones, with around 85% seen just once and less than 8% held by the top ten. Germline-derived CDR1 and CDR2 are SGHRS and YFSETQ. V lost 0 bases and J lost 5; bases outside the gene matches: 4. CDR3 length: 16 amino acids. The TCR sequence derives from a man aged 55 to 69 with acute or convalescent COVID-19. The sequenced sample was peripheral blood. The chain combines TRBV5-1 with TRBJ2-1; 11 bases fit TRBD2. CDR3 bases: TGCGCCAGCAGCTTGGTACTAGCGGGAGTTGACAATGAGCAGTTCTTC. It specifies CASSLVLAGVDNEQFF.